This T cell receptor (beta chain) came from a study of blood T cell repertoires in COVID-19. Study-level information: Samples representing acute and convalescent COVID-19 were sourced from the United States, Italy and Spain. Sources were T cells, B-cell-depleted T cells, or PBMCs; the material itself was cDNA or gDNA.

Germline CDR1 and CDR2: MGHDK and SYGVNS. This CDR3 has 14 residues. Trimming at V came to 4 bases and at J to 10 bases, leaving 3 bases not matched to a gene. Source study methods: How many nucleated cells were present was estimated from reference gene primer amplification. Method: immunoSEQ multiplex PCR; TCRdb's copy keeps in-frame clones and lacks some. The D gene and trimming were derived from the DNA, and the V and J assignments and clone size from that table. The sample records about 100,000 clones, more than 75% being singletons. This TCR was recovered from a man younger than 45 in a cohort sampled during active COVID-19. The V gene is TRBV25-1, the J gene TRBJ1-6; 11 positions match TRBD1. The specimen was peripheral blood. CDR3 sequence reads: CASSGGQGVSPLHF. CDR3 DNA: TGTGCCAGCAGTGGGGGACAGGGGGTCTCACCCCTCCACTTT.